This T cell receptor (beta chain) stems from a study of T-cell memory formation after mild COVID-19. Study-level results: Pre-infection memory contained some responding clones, which suggested that cross-reactive memory had joined. Those CD4+ clones that contracted were mainly in CM and EM (CD8+ ones in EMRA). Clones shrinking from day 15 to 85 showed even CD4/CD8 mixes; later expanders tilted CD4+.

5'RACE primed from the constant segment yielded TCR alpha and TCR beta cDNA libraries bearing sample barcodes and UMIs. TCRdb re-derived calls from the 5' RACE reads in MiXCR, one entry per CDR3 protein. This sample has about 340,000 distinct CDR3 sequences, with under 15% found just once. Trimming left V 1 base short and J 2 bases short, with 9 bases between. CDR3 length: 15 amino acids. Germline loops: CDR1 SGHNT, CDR2 YENEEA. This clonotype was recorded a few times. Its matching antigen is unknown. This clonotype originated in a man in his late teens or twenties who had mild COVID-19 (a few samples of this study predate the infection). Cell type and time point are not known. The chain combines TRBV11-3 with TRBJ2-1; tentatively, D is TRBD1 or TRBD2 (5 bases each). The sequencing input was PBMCs or a T cell subset sorted from them (not recorded which). The CDR3 protein is CASSLGGETYNEQFF. The CDR3 DNA sequence: TGTGCCAGCAGCTTAGGAGGGGAAACCTACAATGAGCAGTTCTTC. The full variable domain, in which reference TRBV11-3 and TRBJ2-1 provide the parts outside the CDR3, is EAGVVQSPRYKIIEKKQPVAFWCNPISGHNTLYWYLQNLGQGPELLIRYENEEAVDDSQLPKDRFSAERLKGVDSTLKIQPAELGDSAVYLCASSLGGETYNEQFFGPGTRLTVL.